This TCR beta chain was captured by sequencing in a study of CD8 T cells in ankylosing spondylitis. Overall study results and limits: Researchers report that disease-linked clones proved CD8+ and relatively rare in peripheral blood.

The V gene's germline CDR1 is SGHRS and CDR2 YFSETQ. The CDR3 runs to 15 residues. V was clipped by 0 bases and J by 5 bases; unmatched bases: 8. TCRdb reanalysed the 5' RACE reads using MiXCR and keeps one entry per CDR3 protein. The repertoire holds 200,000 to 250,000 distinct CDR3 sequences, 32% seen once, with approximately 4.4% in the top ten. On this clonotype itself: Antigen specificity is unknown.

The V call is TRBV5-1, the J call TRBJ2-7; 7 nucleotides line up with TRBD1. The sequence came from a male donor with ankylosing spondylitis or in good health (not recorded which). Sequenced input: blood, either unsorted or a sorted T cell fraction (not recorded which). The CDR3 nucleotides read TGCGCCAGCAGCTTGGCAGGCACAGGGGACAACGAGCAGTACTTC. It encodes CASSLAGTGDNEQYF.